The rows below give T cell receptor beta chains drawn from one sample of a study of blood T cell repertoires in COVID-19. The repertoire was sequenced with immunoSEQ multiplex PCR; TCRdb's copy has only in-frame clones and lacks some. The sample has some 190,000 clones, about four fifths seen once. Input material: peripheral blood. These receptors all come from a woman older than 75 with active or convalescent COVID-19. CDR3s include the opening cysteine and the closing phenylalanine or tryptophan. Fields, in order: D gene, clone size, V gene, J gene, CDR3 DNA, CDR3 protein. D genes are given only for firm matches. A clone size is listed for some rows: how often the clone was seen (once, few, many), or a class if it is expanded.

>.|.|TRBV11-3|TRBJ2-1
TGTGCCAGCAGCCCAACCCCCGGGACTGATTCCTACAATGAGCAGTTCTTC
CASSPTPGTDSYNEQFF
>TRBD1|.|TRBV15|TRBJ2-7
TGTGCCACCAGACCGGGACAGGGGGCATACGAGCAGTACTTC
CATRPGQGAYEQYF
>.|.|TRBV6-1|TRBJ1-5
TGTGCCAGCAGTGAAGGGCAGGGTCGTAGGCAGCCCCAGCATTTT
CASSEGQGRRQPQHF
>.|once|TRBV5-1|TRBJ1-4
TGCGCCAGCAGCGGCGGGGTAGGAATTGAAAAACTGTTTTTT
CASSGGVGIEKLFF
>TRBD1|.|TRBV6-4|TRBJ1-1
TGTGCCAGCAGTGACGGGACAGGGGGGGGTGAAGCTTTCTTT
CASSDGTGGGEAFF
>.|.|TRBV2|TRBJ2-3
TGTGCCAGCATTGGAAGGGAGACAGATACGCAGTATTTT
CASIGRETDTQYF
>TRBD1|.|TRBV7-9|TRBJ1-2
TGTGCCAGCAGCCCCGGACAGGGGGCACGGGGCTACACCTTC
CASSPGQGARGYTF
>.|.|TRBV2|TRBJ2-5
TGTGCCAGCAGCGGGGACACCCAAGAGACCCAGTACTTC
CASSGDTQETQYF
>.|.|TRBV6-6|TRBJ1-1
TGTGCCAGCAGTTACCAGGGGAGACCTGAAGCTTTCTTT
CASSYQGRPEAFF
>TRBD1|.|TRBV7-2|TRBJ2-7
TGTGCCAGCAGCTTCACGGGACAGGGATACTACGAGCAGTACTTC
CASSFTGQGYYEQYF
>TRBD1|.|TRBV3-1/TRBV3-2|TRBJ1-2
TGTGCCAGCAGCCAAGACCTGACAGGGAACTATGGCTACACCTTC
CASSQDLTGNYGYTF
>TRBD2|.|TRBV6-5|TRBJ2-1
TGTGCCAGCAGAAGTAGCGGGAGTTTTCGTGAGCAGTTCTTC
CASRSSGSFREQFF
>.|few|TRBV19|TRBJ2-7
TGTGCCAGTAGTGGGGGCGGTTGGGACTACGAGCAGTACTTC
CASSGGGWDYEQYF
>TRBD1|.|TRBV2|TRBJ1-4
TGTGCCAGCAGTCTTTCCGGACAGGGGTTAGGTGAAAAACTGTTTTTT
CASSLSGQGLGEKLFF
>.|.|TRBV19|TRBJ1-2
TGTGCCAGTAGTATGCTACAGGGTCGAGGCTACACCTTC
CASSMLQGRGYTF
>.|.|TRBV5-1|TRBJ1-2
TGCGCCAGCAGCTTAGACAGGTACTATGGCTACACCTTC
CASSLDRYYGYTF
>.|.|TRBV2|TRBJ1-4
TGTGCCAGCAGTGCTGGCGAAAAACTGTTTTTT
CASSAGEKLFF
>.|.|TRBV24-1|TRBJ1-2
TGTGCCACCAGTGATTTCGTTGGCTACACCTTC
CATSDFVGYTF
>.|.|TRBV7-8|TRBJ1-2
TGTGCCAGCAGCTTAGGGGCCGAAGCTAACTATGGCTACACCTTC
CASSLGAEANYGYTF
>TRBD2|.|TRBV2|TRBJ2-7
TGTGCCAGCACCAGTATGCGGGAGAACTCCTACGAGCAGTACTTC
CASTSMRENSYEQYF
>.|.|TRBV28|TRBJ1-1
TGTGCCAGCACCCGACCGGGGGGGATGGCTTTCTTT
CASTRPGGMAFF
>TRBD1|.|TRBV7-8|TRBJ1-1
TGTGCCAGCAACCCGGGACAGCTGAACACTGAAGCTTTCTTT
CASNPGQLNTEAFF
>TRBD2|.|TRBV12-5|TRBJ2-7
TGTGCTAGTGGTTTGGACCCGGGACTAGCGGGAGGAAGAGAGCAGTACTTC
CASGLDPGLAGGREQYF
>.|.|TRBV18|TRBJ2-3
TGTGCCAGCTCACCCTCGGATACGCAGTATTTT
CASSPSDTQYF
>.|.|TRBV3-1/TRBV3-2|TRBJ2-7
TGTGCCAGCAGCCCAGATCAGGGGGGTAGCGAGCAGTACTTC
CASSPDQGGSEQYF
>.|.|TRBV19|TRBJ2-3
TGTGCCAGTAGCCCGACTCGGGATACGCAGTATTTT
CASSPTRDTQYF
>TRBD1|.|TRBV19|TRBJ1-6
TGTGCCAGTAGTATTCGCGGACAGGGCGGTAATTCACCCCTCCACTTT
CASSIRGQGGNSPLHF
>TRBD2|once|TRBV19|TRBJ2-7
TGTGCCAGTAGCACACTAGCGGCTCAAACCTACGAGCAGTACTTC
CASSTLAAQTYEQYF
>.|.|TRBV16|TRBJ2-7
TGTGCCAGCAGCCATACAGCGGAGAGGTCCGAGCAGTACTTC
CASSHTAERSEQYF
>.|.|TRBV19|TRBJ2-3
TGTGCCAGTAGTCCTCGGGGTCTCGGGACTCCGTATTTT
CASSPRGLGTPYF
>.|.|TRBV7-9|TRBJ1-2
TGTGCCAGCAGCTCGACACTTCCTAACTATGGCTACACCTTC
CASSSTLPNYGYTF
>.|.|TRBV29-1|TRBJ2-1
TGCAGCGTTGAAGATCTCGCGGGACAGTACAATGAGCAGTTCTTC
CSVEDLAGQYNEQFF
>TRBD1|.|TRBV19|TRBJ1-2
TGTGCCAGTGGGGACAGGGGAGGCTACACCTTC
CASGDRGGYTF
>.|.|TRBV11-1|TRBJ1-5
TGTGCCAGCAGCTTAGGACAGAATCAGCCCCAGCATTTT
CASSLGQNQPQHF
>TRBD1|.|TRBV6-1|TRBJ1-5
TGTGCCAGCAGTGAGGACAGGAATCAGCCCCAGCATTTT
CASSEDRNQPQHF
>.|.|TRBV30|TRBJ1-4
TGTGCCTGGAGTGCGAGGATCCTGTCGTCTGCAACTAATGAAAAACTGTTTTTT
CAWSARILSSATNEKLFF
>.|few|TRBV4-2|TRBJ1-3
TGTGCCAGCAGCCAAGAACAGGGAAACACCATATATTTT
CASSQEQGNTIYF
>TRBD2|.|TRBV7-9|TRBJ2-1
TGTGCCAGCAGCTTAGCGGGAGGGCCGGATGAGCAGTTCTTC
CASSLAGGPDEQFF
>.|.|TRBV5-1|TRBJ1-5
TGCGCCAGCAGCCCCGGACAGCCTTATCAGCCCCAGCATTTT
CASSPGQPYQPQHF
>TRBD2|.|TRBV9|TRBJ2-3
TGTGCCAGCAGCGTAGGTCAGGGCGGGAGTTCTGTAGATACGCAGTATTTT
CASSVGQGGSSVDTQYF
>TRBD1|.|TRBV18|TRBJ2-7
TGTGCCAGCTCAACACAACCGGGACAGGGGGCGGGGGAGCAGTACTTC
CASSTQPGQGAGEQYF
>TRBD2|.|TRBV3-1/TRBV3-2|TRBJ2-5
TGTGCCAGCAGCCTTCGGACTAGCGGGAAGGGGTCAGAGACCCAGTACTTC
CASSLRTSGKGSETQYF
>.|.|TRBV9|TRBJ2-1
TGTGCCAGCAGCCCTGCGTATGAGCAGTTCTTC
CASSPAYEQFF
>.|.|TRBV7-3|TRBJ1-2
TGTGCCAGCAGCTCCCCCGGACTGGGTGGCTACACCTTC
CASSSPGLGGYTF
>.|.|TRBV21-1|TRBJ1-1
TGTGCCAGCAGCAACTCCCCTCCTATCTACACTGAAGCTTTCTTT
CASSNSPPIYTEAFF
>TRBD1|.|TRBV11-2|TRBJ1-6
TGTGCCAGCAGCCCTAACCCTGGGACAGCGGATTCACCCCTCCACTTT
CASSPNPGTADSPLHF
>.|.|TRBV5-6|TRBJ2-3
TGTGCCAGCAGCGCCAGGGATACGCAGTATTTT
CASSARDTQYF
>.|.|TRBV7-9|TRBJ2-6
TGTGCCAGCAGCCCCAGGGGTTTCGGGGCCAACGTCCTGACTTTC
CASSPRGFGANVLTF
>.|few|TRBV29-1|TRBJ1-2
TGCAGCGTTGAAGACCAAAACGCGCGGGATGTCCGTGGCTACACCTTC
CSVEDQNARDVRGYTF
>.|.|TRBV5-1|TRBJ1-1
TGCGCCAGCAGCTTTCTTCTCGGGGCTGAAGCTTTCTTT
CASSFLLGAEAFF
>.|.|TRBV7-9|TRBJ1-1
TGTGCCAGCAGCCGTACAGGCTCCCAAGGCCCTGAAGCTTTCTTT
CASSRTGSQGPEAFF
>.|few|TRBV12-3/TRBV12-4|TRBJ1-1
TGTGCCAGCAGTTTAGGGCAGCGGACTGAAGCTTTCTTT
CASSLGQRTEAFF
>TRBD2|.|TRBV7-2|TRBJ2-3
TGTGCCAGCAGCGGTCACGGGACTAGCGGGCGGAAAACCACAGATACGCAGTATTTT
CASSGHGTSGRKTTDTQYF
>TRBD2|.|TRBV10-1|TRBJ2-3
TGCGCCAGCAGTGGCCAAGCGGGAGCCACCACAGATACGCAGTATTTT
CASSGQAGATTDTQYF
>.|.|TRBV12-1|TRBJ2-1
TGTGCCAGCAAGGCGATGGGCTGCTCCAATGAGCAGTTCTTC
CASKAMGCSNEQFF
>.|.|TRBV24-1|TRBJ2-1
TGTGCCACCAGTGATTTTGGGCAGGGAGGTCGCAATGAGCAGTTCTTC
CATSDFGQGGRNEQFF
>TRBD1|.|TRBV30|TRBJ1-2
TGTGCCTGGGGGGACAGAGCGGCTGGCTACACCTTC
CAWGDRAAGYTF
>.|.|TRBV2|TRBJ1-1
TGTGCCAGCGGCGCAGGCGCGAACACTGAAGCTTTCTTT
CASGAGANTEAFF